Below, 26 T cell receptor beta chains from the same sample are listed, as sequenced in a study of cytomegalovirus exposure and HLA in healthy donors. The PCR had 60 Vbeta and 13 Jbeta primers. Measured with immunoSEQ multiplex PCR; TCRdb has only the in-frame clones, and not every one. Here the sample spans 170,000 or so clones, around 79% being singletons. The specimen sequenced was PBMCs. Receptors were obtained from a woman aged 40 to 49 in good health and CMV-seronegative.

The chain couples TRBV30 to TRBJ1-1; TRBD1 aligns across 7 bases. Germline V gives CDR1 GTSNPN, CDR2 SVGIG (reference sequence). The CDR3 is made up of 12 amino acids. Losses at the gene ends were 6 bases for V and 2 bases for J; bases not matched to a gene: 3. CDR3 residues: CACRDRNTEAFF. The CDR3 DNA reads as TGTGCCTGTCGGGACAGAAACACTGAAGCTTTCTTT. Looking up the rest from reference TRBV30 and TRBJ1-1 gives the full variable domain: SQTIHQWPATLVQPVGSPLSLECTVEGTSNPNLYWYRQAAGRGLQLLFYSVGIGQISSEVPQNLSASRPQDRQFILSSKKLLLSDSGFYLCACRDRNTEAFFGQGTRLTVV.

This chain connects TRBV7-2 to TRBJ2-5; 10 nucleotides line up with TRBD2. Looked up from germline, CDR1 is SGHTA and CDR2 is FQGNSA. The CDR3 is made up of 15 amino acids. J lost 9 bases, V lost 1 base, and 8 bases had no gene match. The CDR3 reads CASSLEGAGGWAQYF. As DNA, the CDR3 is TGTGCCAGCAGCTTAGAGGGAGCGGGAGGGTGGGCCCAGTACTTC.

The rearrangement joins TRBV9 to TRBJ2-3; 9 bases agree with TRBD2. V was pared by 0 bases and J by 0 bases, with 8 bases of the junction left unmatched. Looked up from germline, CDR1 is SGDLS and CDR2 is YYNGEE. The CDR3 runs to 18 residues. The CDR3 loop is CASSVVGERGASTDTQYF. CDR3 nucleotides: TGTGCCAGCAGCGTAGTTGGTGAGCGGGGGGCCAGCACAGATACGCAGTATTTT. The full variable domain, in which reference TRBV9 and TRBJ2-3 provide the parts outside the CDR3, is DSGVTQTPKHLITATGQRVTLRCSPRSGDLSVYWYQQSLDQGLQFLIQYYNGEERAKGNILERFSAQQFPDLHSELNLSSLELGDSALYFCASSVVGERGASTDTQYFGPGTRLTVL.

This clone was counted only a few times. V is TRBV13 and J is TRBJ2-7; no clear D. V lost 0 bases and J 2 bases, leaving 8 bases between the germline ends. The CDR3 extends over 14 amino acids. Germline lookup yields CDR1 PRHDT and CDR2 FYEKMQ (reference sequence). CDR3 residues: CASSLGLTPYEQYF. As DNA, the CDR3 is TGTGCCAGCAGCTTAGGCCTCACACCCTACGAGCAGTACTTC.

The V and J genes are TRBV5-4 and TRBJ1-6; maybe TRBD1 (5 bases). Germline lookup yields CDR1 SGHNT and CDR2 YYREEE (reference sequence). Trimming took 2 bases from V and 13 from J, leaving 19 bases between them. The CDR3 spans 15 residues. The CDR3 DNA follows: TGTGCCAGCAGCTTAAAGGGGCGCGGAACTTCGCCCCTCCACTTT. The encoded protein is CASSLKGRGTSPLHF.

The gene calls are TRBV5-1 and TRBJ2-7; no firm D call. The V and J ends lost 2 bases and 0 bases respectively, with 12 bases between them. Germline V gives CDR1 SGHRS, CDR2 YFSETQ. The CDR3 covers 15 residues. CDR3 protein: CASSLEAMSSYEQYF. The CDR3 coding sequence is TGCGCCAGCAGCTTAGAGGCAATGAGCTCCTACGAGCAGTACTTC.

The chain carries TRBV18 and TRBJ2-5, with D perhaps TRBD1 (6 bases). With 1 base removed from V and 5 bases from J, the gap between germline ends came to 17 bases. Germline V gives CDR1 KGHSH, CDR2 LQKENI. CDR3 length equals 16 residues. CDR3 loop: CASSPQQGAGRETQYF. CDR3 coding DNA: TGTGCCAGCTCACCACAACAGGGCGCGGGTCGGGAGACCCAGTACTTC. The full variable domain, completed using reference TRBV18 and TRBJ2-5, is NAGVMQNPRHLVRRRGQEARLRCSPMKGHSHVYWYRQLPEEGLKFMVYLQKENIIDESGMPKERFSAEFPKEGPSILRIQQVVRGDSAAYFCASSPQQGAGRETQYFGPGTRLLVL.

The rearrangement links TRBV6-5 to TRBJ2-1, with D unclear. Germline values: CDR1 MNHEY, CDR2 SVGAGI. This CDR3 has 11 amino acids. The ends were cut back, 6 bases at V and 6 bases at J, with 6 bases in the middle. The CDR3 is CASRWANEQFF. The CDR3 DNA reads TGTGCCAGCAGGTGGGCCAATGAGCAGTTCTTC.

The chain carries TRBV21-1 and TRBJ2-2; the table's TRBD1 call for D was not verified on the DNA. TRBV21-1 constitutes a pseudogene. The CDR3 sequence is 15 residues long. The CDR3 here is CASSNPRARQGELFF. The CDR3 region has the DNA TGTGCCAGCAGCAACCCCAGGGCTAGACAGGGGGAGCTGTTTTTT.

The V call is TRBV27, the J call TRBJ2-6; D might be TRBD1 (5 bases). Germline CDR1 reads MNHEY; CDR2 reads SMNVEV (reference sequence). V was clipped by 6 bases and J by 2 bases, with 11 bases between them. This CDR3 is 15 amino acids long. The CDR3 nucleotides read TGTGCCAGCAGCCCCAGGGTTACTGGGGCCAACGTCCTGACTTTC. It translates to CASSPRVTGANVLTF.

This chain links TRBV29-1 with TRBJ1-2; D possibly corresponds to TRBD1 (6 bases). In germline, CDR1 is SQVTM, CDR2 ANQGSEA. The CDR3 consists of 11 residues. V lost 4 bases to trimming and J lost 3 bases, with 6 bases between them. CDR3 amino acids: CSVAGDYGYTF. The CDR3 nucleotides read TGCAGCGTTGCAGGGGACTATGGCTACACCTTC. Using reference TRBV29-1 and TRBJ1-2 for the parts outside the CDR3, the full variable domain is SAVISQKPSRDICQRGTSLTIQCQVDSQVTMMFWYRQQPGQSLTLIATANQGSEATYESGFVIDKFPISRPNLTFSTLTVSNMSPEDSSIYLCSVAGDYGYTFGSGTRLTVV.

The rearrangement uses TRBV29-1 and TRBJ2-5; D is possibly TRBD1 (5 bases). Looked up from germline, CDR1 is SQVTM and CDR2 is ANQGSEA. The V end was cut by 4 bases, the J end by 5 bases, with 14 bases between. CDR3 length equals 13 residues. In nucleotides, the CDR3 is TGCAGCGTTGCCGGCAGGGCATGGGAGACCCAGTACTTC. It specifies CSVAGRAWETQYF.

The chain has TRBV27 and TRBJ2-7, with 10 positions matching TRBD1. The CDR3 covers 15 residues. The germline gives CDR1 MNHEY, CDR2 SMNVEV (reference sequence). V gave up 7 bases and J gave up 9 bases; unmatched junction bases: 15. This CDR3 reads CASMPGQGFTTVQYF. CDR3 sequence (DNA): TGTGCCAGCATGCCGGGACAGGGGTTTACCACGGTGCAGTACTTC.

The chain carries TRBV27 and TRBJ2-3; D not resolved. The V end lost 6 bases, the J end lost 1 base, and 14 bases lay between the germline ends. CDR1 and CDR2 (germline): MNHEY, SMNVEV (reference sequence). This CDR3 has 15 amino acids. CDR3 region: CASSLLSLGTDTQYF. CDR3 bases: TGTGCCAGCAGCTTGTTATCTTTAGGCACAGATACGCAGTATTTT.

This clone appeared a single time. This rearrangement joins TRBV5-1 to TRBJ2-5; D is perhaps TRBD2 (6 bases). V was pared by 0 bases and J by 2 bases, with 14 bases between. CDR1 and CDR2 from the germline V gene are SGHRS and YFSETQ. This CDR3 is 16 amino acids long. CDR3 in amino acids: CASSLGGFRGQETQYF. As DNA, the CDR3 is TGCGCCAGCAGCTTGGGTGGATTTCGGGGGCAAGAGACCCAGTACTTC.

CDR3 nucleotides: TGTGCCAGCAGTGTAAGGTCGGGGAACTATGGCTACACCTTC. Translating gives CASSVRSGNYGYTF. The chain recombines TRBV2 with TRBJ1-2; D is ambiguous. V was pared by 4 bases and J by 2 bases, with 11 bases between. CDR1 and CDR2 (germline): SNHLY, FYNNEI. The CDR3 consists of 14 residues.

The chain carries TRBV18 and TRBJ2-3; D ambiguous. Germline assignment: CDR1 KGHSH and CDR2 LQKENI. V was clipped by 7 bases and J by 0 bases, with 5 bases between them. The CDR3 is 12 amino acids. CDR3 protein: CASYQSTDTQYF. DNA of the CDR3: TGTGCCAGCTACCAGAGCACAGATACGCAGTATTTT.

The rearrangement joins TRBV28 to TRBJ1-1; 8 bases fit TRBD1. With V trimmed by 1 base and J by 3 bases, 4 bases remained unmatched. The CDR3 extends over 15 amino acids. Per germline, CDR1 MDHEN and CDR2 SYDVKM. The CDR3 DNA reads TGTGCCAGCAGTTTATCTTCAGGGGGCCACACTGAAGCTTTCTTT. This encodes CASSLSSGGHTEAFF.

This clone was counted a single time. J is TRBJ2-2 and V is TRBV2; 7 positions match TRBD1. With 6 bases clipped from V and 6 bases from J, the junction kept 1 base outside the gene matches. The germline CDR1 and CDR2 sequences are SNHLY and FYNNEI. This CDR3 is built from 12 residues. The CDR3 sequence: CASSDRAGELFF. CDR3 DNA sequence: TGTGCCAGCAGCGACAGGGCCGGGGAGCTGTTTTTT.

This chain joins TRBV7-8 and TRBJ1-1; no clear D. V lost 2 bases and J 4 bases, leaving 14 bases between the germline ends. Germline V gives CDR1 SGHVS, CDR2 FQNEAQ. CDR3 length equals 15 residues. The CDR3: CASSLFDKGGTEAFF. DNA of the CDR3: TGTGCCAGCAGCTTATTTGATAAGGGAGGCACTGAAGCTTTCTTT.

This clone was counted between two and nine times. CDR3 DNA: TGCAGCGTTGAAGGGCATACTGGCGGGGGGGTCTCCTACAATGAGCAGTTCTTC. Protein sequence: CSVEGHTGGGVSYNEQFF. The chain couples TRBV29-1 to TRBJ2-1, with TRBD2 matching 9 bases. CDR1 is SQVTM and CDR2 is ANQGSEA in the germline V gene. V lost 1 base and J lost 0; bases outside the gene matches: 10. The CDR3 spans 18 residues.

The chain uses TRBV11-3 and TRBJ2-7; 7 bases agree with TRBD1. The V segment lost 5 bases and the J segment 1 base; nucleotides outside the gene matches: 5. The CDR3 sequence is 14 residues long. Per germline, CDR1 SGHNT and CDR2 YENEEA. CDR3 sequence (DNA): TGTGCCAGCAGCCGACGACAGGGATCCTACGAGCAGTACTTC. Translation: CASSRRQGSYEQYF. Variable domain in full (rest from reference TRBV11-3 and TRBJ2-7): EAGVVQSPRYKIIEKKQPVAFWCNPISGHNTLYWYLQNLGQGPELLIRYENEEAVDDSQLPKDRFSAERLKGVDSTLKIQPAELGDSAVYLCASSRRQGSYEQYFGPGTRLTVT.

The J gene is TRBJ2-7, the V gene TRBV10-3; 7 bases are a match to TRBD1. CDR1 is ENHRY, CDR2 SYGVKD, per germline. The CDR3 is 14 amino acids. The trim removed 4 bases at V and 2 bases at J, leaving 5 bases unmatched. CDR3 coding DNA: TGTGCCATCAGTGCCGGGACAGACCCCTACGAGCAGTACTTC. Translation gives CAISAGTDPYEQYF.

The V call is TRBV28, the J call TRBJ2-5; 13 bases are a match to TRBD2. The germline V gene has CDR1 MDHEN and CDR2 SYDVKM. The CDR3 loop spans 15 amino acids. The V segment lost 7 bases and the J segment 1 base; nucleotides outside the gene matches: 3. CDR3 DNA sequence: TGTGCCAGCACCTGGACTAGCGGGAGCCAAGAGACCCAGTACTTC. It yields the protein CASTWTSGSQETQYF.

This clone was recorded once. The chain couples TRBV5-6 to TRBJ2-3, with 11 bases that match TRBD2. The CDR3 totals 17 residues. V was pared by 3 bases and J by 5 bases, with 11 bases of the junction left unmatched. Germline assignment: CDR1 SGHDT and CDR2 YYEEEE. The CDR3 protein is CASSSTSGRVRRDTQYF. CDR3 DNA: TGTGCCAGCAGCTCAACTAGCGGGAGAGTTCGGAGAGATACGCAGTATTTT.

The V and J genes are TRBV6-5 and TRBJ2-1, with D possibly being TRBD1 (6 bases). This CDR3 has 13 amino acids. Germline CDR1 reads MNHEY; CDR2 reads SVGAGI. V was shortened by 2 bases and J by 8 bases, with 10 bases between the two germline ends. The CDR3 DNA follows: TGTGCCAGCAGTTACCTGCAGGGGTATGAGCAGTTCTTC. Translating it yields CASSYLQGYEQFF.